This T cell receptor beta chain was sequenced in a study of blood T cell repertoires in COVID-19. Study-level information: Material from acute and convalescent COVID-19 was sourced from the United States, Italy and Spain. T cells, B-cell-depleted T cells, or PBMCs supplied cDNA or gDNA.

This clone was seen ten or more times. Per germline, CDR1 SGHKS and CDR2 YYEKEE (reference sequence). The CDR3 covers 15 residues. V lost 0 bases and J lost 8, with 12 bases in between. In the original analysis: Reference gene primer amplification gave estimated nucleated cell counts. Method: immunoSEQ multiplex PCR; TCRdb's copy keeps in-frame clones and lacks some. That table furnishes V, J and clone size, whereas the DNA furnished D and trimming. The data hold about 190,000 clones, with over 75% observed a single time. J is TRBJ1-6 and V is TRBV5-5; TRBD1 might be the D (5 bases). The sample was peripheral blood. This clonotype was sampled from a woman in her forties or fifties with acute or convalescent COVID-19. CDR3 DNA: TGTGCCAGCAGCTTGGCCAGGGTTGAATATTCACCCCTCCACTTT. Translated, it gives CASSLARVEYSPLHF.